The 29 T cell receptor beta chains reported below all come from one sample, sequenced in a study of identical twins. TCRdb re-derived calls from the 5' RACE reads in MiXCR, one entry per CDR3 protein. The sample has about 530,000 distinct CDR3 sequences; 13% to 15% are singletons. These data were also filed under a second study, of yellow fever vaccine responses in identical twins.

Sequences were obtained from CD4+ T cells sorted from blood. These receptor sequences come from a woman aged 18 to 35 in good health.

This clonotype has just a few counts. The V and J genes are TRBV6-2 or TRBV6-3 and TRBJ1-2, with D tentatively TRBD1 (6 bases). Trimming removed 6 bases from V and 8 bases from J, with 22 bases in between. The CDR3 totals 15 residues. Germline V CDR1 and CDR2: MNHEY, SVGEGT. In DNA form, the CDR3 reads TGTGCCAGCAGCATCACTCCGGCGGGGGCGGAAGGCTACACCTTC. Translated: CASSITPAGAEGYTF.

The gene calls are TRBV28 and TRBJ2-1, with D perhaps TRBD1 (8 bases). V lost 7 bases, J lost 2 bases, and 15 bases lay in between. The germline gives CDR1 MDHEN, CDR2 SYDVKM. CDR3 length: 15 amino acids. DNA for the CDR3: TGTGCCAGCAAGGGAGGGGGACAGGCCTACAATGAGCAGTTCTTC. Translating it yields CASKGGGQAYNEQFF.

This clonotype was detected ten times or more. The rearrangement joins TRBV29-1 to TRBJ1-1; D perhaps matches TRBD1 (6 bases). The CDR3 spans 14 residues. Germline CDR1 and CDR2: SQVTM and ANQGSEA. V was pared by 3 bases and J by 5 bases, with 16 bases between. CDR3 in amino acids: CSVDGDRSVTEAFF. Written as DNA, the CDR3 is TGCAGCGTTGATGGCGACAGGTCTGTAACTGAAGCTTTCTTT.

This clonotype was seen a handful of times. The gene calls are TRBV11-2 and TRBJ2-1, with 7 bases fitting TRBD1. The germline gives CDR1 SGHAT, CDR2 FQNNGV. The CDR3 spans 14 residues. Trimming at V came to 2 bases and at J to 9 bases, leaving 7 bases not matched to a gene. CDR3 bases: TGTGCCAGCAGCTTAACACAGGGGTCAAGTGAGCAGTTCTTC. Its protein product is CASSLTQGSSEQFF.

This chain uses TRBV27 with TRBJ2-7, with D possibly called TRBD1 or TRBD2 (5 bases each). CDR1 is MNHEY, CDR2 SMNVEV, per germline (reference sequence). V was shortened by 3 bases and J by 3 bases, with 12 bases between the two germline ends. The CDR3 runs to 14 residues. CDR3 loop: CASSFSGPFYEQYF. The CDR3 DNA follows: TGTGCCAGCAGTTTTTCGGGACCGTTCTACGAGCAGTACTTC.

In this sample, this clonotype turned up many times. The chain employs TRBV12-3 or TRBV12-4 and TRBJ2-1; 15 bases line up with TRBD2. This CDR3 is built from 18 residues. Germline trimming cut 0 bases from V and 4 bases from J; bases unmatched to any gene: 4. The CDR3 DNA sequence: TGTGCCAGCAGTTTAGCGCTGGGACTAGCGGGAGGTTACAATGAGCAGTTCTTC. Protein: CASSLALGLAGGYNEQFF.

This clonotype was seen only a few times. The V call is TRBV6-5, the J call TRBJ2-1; TRBD2 aligns across 8 bases. The CDR3 totals 19 residues. J was trimmed by 5 bases and V by 3 bases; bases with no gene match: 18. Germline V gives CDR1 MNHEY, CDR2 SVGAGI. DNA of the CDR3: TGTGCCAGCAGTTATTATAGACCTTCGGTACTAGCGGTAAACAATGAGCAGTTCTTC. Protein sequence: CASSYYRPSVLAVNNEQFF.

This clonotype appeared a few times. J is TRBJ1-1 and V is TRBV6-5; D unclear. Germline CDR1 MNHEY, CDR2 SVGAGI. There are 14 residues in the CDR3. Trimming took 2 bases from V and 0 from J, leaving 7 bases between them. This chain's CDR3 is CASSYVSVNTEAFF. CDR3 bases: TGTGCCAGCAGTTACGTTTCAGTGAACACTGAAGCTTTCTTT.

This clonotype occurred a few times. This chain joins TRBV12-3 or TRBV12-4 and TRBJ2-1; maybe TRBD1 (5 bases). This CDR3 has 14 residues. V lost 3 bases to trimming and J lost 7 bases, with 13 bases between them. CDR3: CASSFSQGWNEQFF. For the CDR3, the DNA is TGTGCCAGCAGTTTCAGTCAGGGTTGGAATGAGCAGTTCTTC.

This chain connects TRBV5-1 to TRBJ2-1; D possibly corresponds to TRBD2 (5 bases). This CDR3 comprises 13 residues. Trimming left V 5 bases short and J 6 bases short, with 12 bases between. In germline, CDR1 is SGHRS, CDR2 YFSETQ. The CDR3 DNA is TGCGCCAGCAGTTTTGCGGGTGGCAATGAGCAGTTCTTC. This sequence encodes CASSFAGGNEQFF. Filled out from reference TRBV5-1 and TRBJ2-1, the complete variable domain reads KAGVTQTPRYLIKTRGQQVTLSCSPISGHRSVSWYQQTPGQGLQFLFEYFSETQRNKGNFPGRFSGRQFSNSRSEMNVSTLELGDSALYLCASSFAGGNEQFFGPGTRLTVL.

The genes are TRBV20-1 and TRBJ2-2; D ambiguous. The CDR3 length is 11 residues. Germline V gives CDR1 DFQATT, CDR2 SNEGSKA (reference sequence). V lost 2 bases to trimming and J lost 5 bases, with 3 bases between them. Here the CDR3 DNA reads TGCAGTGCTAGATGGACCGGGGAGCTGTTTTTT. It specifies CSARWTGELFF.

Ten or more counts support this clonotype. The J gene is TRBJ1-1, the V gene TRBV5-1; tentative D call: TRBD1 (5 bases). The germline CDR1 and CDR2 sequences are SGHRS and YFSETQ. V dropped 4 bases and J dropped 4 bases, with 14 bases sitting between them. CDR3 length equals 14 residues. The CDR3 reads CASSPDTASTEAFF. The DNA for the CDR3 is TGCGCCAGCAGCCCGGACACCGCTTCCACTGAAGCTTTCTTT.

The chain carries TRBV5-1 and TRBJ1-2; D may be TRBD1 (6 bases). Per the germline V gene, CDR1 is SGHRS and CDR2 is YFSETQ. The CDR3 length is 13 residues. V lost 0 bases to trimming and J lost 6 bases, with 9 bases between them. The CDR3 sequence: CASSLVHRDGYTF. CDR3 bases: TGCGCCAGCAGCTTGGTCCACAGGGATGGCTACACCTTC.

This clonotype appeared a few times. The chain employs TRBV24-1 and TRBJ2-1; TRBD1 agrees at 7 bases. The junction had 4 bases not matched to a gene; V was cut back by 0 bases and J by 6 bases. Germline CDR1 is KGHDR and CDR2 is SFDVKD. This CDR3 is built from 15 residues. CDR3 sequence reads: CATSDLGQVPNEQFF. The CDR3 DNA follows: TGTGCCACCAGTGATTTGGGACAGGTCCCCAATGAGCAGTTCTTC.

The rearrangement links TRBV12-3 or TRBV12-4 to TRBJ2-5, with a possible D match to TRBD1 (6 bases). Trimming cost V 5 bases and J 7 bases, with 26 bases left between them. This CDR3 is 17 amino acids long. The chain's CDR3 is CASSLRVVGVPRGTQYF. Here the CDR3 DNA reads TGTGCCAGCAGTCTCAGGGTGGTCGGGGTGCCCAGGGGGACCCAGTACTTC.

This clonotype was recorded a few times. The rearrangement links TRBV7-9 to TRBJ2-3; 7 bases map to TRBD1. The CDR3 is 15 amino acids. From germline, CDR1 is SEHNR and CDR2 FQNEAQ (reference sequence). The junction had 12 bases not matched to a gene; V was cut back by 5 bases and J by 7 bases. The CDR3 here is CASSPYTGERNTQYF. For the CDR3, the DNA is TGTGCCAGCAGCCCTTATACAGGGGAGAGGAATACGCAGTATTTT.

The chain joins TRBV2 to TRBJ2-7; 8 bases map to TRBD2. CDR1 is SNHLY, CDR2 FYNNEI, per germline. This CDR3 spans 12 amino acids. V dropped 6 bases and J dropped 6; count of bases not matched to a gene: 4. CDR3 sequence reads: CASRPSGSEQYF. The CDR3 DNA sequence: TGTGCCAGCAGACCGAGCGGGAGCGAGCAGTACTTC.

The chain joins TRBV12-3 or TRBV12-4 to TRBJ2-5, with a possible D match to TRBD2 (6 bases). The CDR3 has 12 amino acids. Trimming shortened V by 5 bases and J by 11 bases, and 15 bases separated the two germline ends. This CDR3 is CASSASLAMQYF. CDR3 bases: TGTGCCAGCAGTGCCTCACTAGCCATGCAGTACTTC.

This clonotype was seen a handful of times. The rearrangement joins TRBV15 to TRBJ2-2, with TRBD2 identical over 14 bases. The germline V gene has CDR1 LNHNV and CDR2 YYDKDF (reference sequence). The CDR3 is 17 amino acids. V shed 1 base, J shed 7 bases, and the junction held 5 bases outside the gene matches. The CDR3: CATSRGGTSGSHGELFF. In nucleotides, the CDR3 is TGTGCCACCAGCAGAGGAGGGACTAGCGGGAGTCACGGGGAGCTGTTTTTT.

The chain uses TRBV6-5 and TRBJ2-2; D gene unclear. The CDR3 covers 12 residues. From germline, CDR1 is MNHEY and CDR2 SVGAGI. Trimming removed 6 bases at V and 1 base at J, with 3 bases between. The DNA of the CDR3 is TGTGCCAGCAGGGAGAACACCGGGGAGCTGTTTTTT. Translated: CASRENTGELFF.

This clonotype was picked up a small number of times. The chain has TRBV3-1 and TRBJ2-7; 9 nucleotides line up with TRBD2. Germline CDR1 LGHDT, CDR2 YNNKEL (reference sequence). The CDR3 runs to 16 residues. Trimming took 0 bases from V and 1 from J; bases not matched to a gene: 4. The CDR3, as DNA: TGTGCCAGCAGCCAAGAAGCTAGCGGGACGTCCTACGAGCAGTACTTC. This translates into CASSQEASGTSYEQYF.

This chain joins TRBV12-3 or TRBV12-4 and TRBJ2-6; 8 nucleotides align to TRBD1. The trim removed 1 base at V and 4 bases at J, leaving 3 bases unmatched. The CDR3 is 16 residues long. The CDR3 DNA reads TGTGCCAGCAGTTTAGTTCAGGGGGCAGGGGCCAACGTCCTGACTTTC. Protein sequence: CASSLVQGAGANVLTF.

This clonotype has more than one count but fewer than ten. The chain carries TRBV5-1 and TRBJ2-1; possible D gene TRBD2, 6 bases. Germline CDR1 reads SGHRS; CDR2 reads YFSETQ. With 1 base removed from V and 4 bases from J, the gap between germline ends came to 24 bases. This CDR3 is built from 19 residues. CDR3 bases: TGCGCCAGCAGCTTGCTCGCTTCTGGACTACTTAGCGCGTACAATGAGCAGTTCTTC. Translation: CASSLLASGLLSAYNEQFF.

This clonotype has ten or more counts. The chain carries TRBV12-3 or TRBV12-4 and TRBJ2-2, with D possibly being TRBD2 (7 bases). V was pared by 7 bases and J by 2 bases, with 14 bases between. This CDR3 is built from 15 residues. In nucleotides, the CDR3 is TGTGCCAGCATTTGGGGGGGCGCCAACACCGGGGAGCTGTTTTTT. Translating gives CASIWGGANTGELFF.

The V call is TRBV4-2, the J call TRBJ2-3, with D possibly being TRBD2 (5 bases). Trimming pared 4 bases from V and 0 bases from J, leaving 17 bases between. Germline CDR1 and CDR2: LGHNA and YNFKEQ. The CDR3 runs 17 residues. The DNA for the CDR3 is TGTGCCAGCAGCCGTAACCCAGCGGAGTCTAGCACAGATACGCAGTATTTT. This sequence encodes CASSRNPAESSTDTQYF.

The rearrangement links TRBV27 to TRBJ1-6; TRBD1 aligns across 8 bases. The V gene end was trimmed by 5 bases and the J gene end by 9 bases; junction bases not matched to a gene: 9. This CDR3 contains 15 residues. Germline V gene data show CDR1 as MNHEY and CDR2 as SMNVEV (reference sequence). The CDR3: CASSPRTGWASPLHF. CDR3 sequence (DNA): TGTGCCAGCAGTCCCCGGACAGGGTGGGCTTCACCCCTCCACTTT.

This clonotype has a handful of counts. V gene TRBV6-2 or TRBV6-3 combines with J gene TRBJ2-6; 8 bases are shared with TRBD1. J was trimmed by 0 bases and V by 0 bases; bases with no gene match: 13. This CDR3 comprises 21 residues. Germline V gene lookup returns CDR1 MNHEY and CDR2 SVGEGT. Here the CDR3 DNA reads TGTGCCAGCAGTTACTCCGGAGGGCCGGGACAGGCCCCCTCTGGGGCCAACGTCCTGACTTTC. Amino acids: CASSYSGGPGQAPSGANVLTF.

This sequence joins TRBV5-6 and TRBJ2-7, with a tentative D call TRBD2 (6 bases). Germline V gene lookup returns CDR1 SGHDT and CDR2 YYEEEE. The germline V and J ends were trimmed by 4 bases and 7 bases, with 15 bases remaining between them. This CDR3 is 13 amino acids long. CDR3 nucleotide sequence: TGTGCCAGCAGCCCGGGGGAAGGGTGGGAGCAGTACGTC. This codes for CASSPGEGWEQYV.

This clonotype was observed a handful of times. The chain couples TRBV6-6 to TRBJ1-5; 7 bases line up with TRBD1. CDR3 length: 12 amino acids. V lost 10 bases, J lost 6 bases, and 6 bases stayed unmatched. Germline-derived CDR1 and CDR2 are MNHNY and SVGAGI (reference sequence). As DNA, the CDR3 is TGTGCCACGGCAGGGGGTGGTCAGCCCCAGCATTTT. Protein sequence: CATAGGGQPQHF.